This TCR beta chain was documented in a study of shared clonotypes between healthy human individuals. CDR3 length: 15 amino acids. Germline lookup yields CDR1 SGHTA and CDR2 FQGNSA. J was trimmed by 4 bases and V by 6 bases; bases with no gene match: 10. The assay was immunoSEQ multiplex PCR, and TCRdb's table has in-frame clones only and misses some. The repertoire includes 400,000 to 500,000 clones, approximately 80% of them detected once, and over 10% sits in the top ten. The source material was PBMCs. The receptor was derived from a woman aged 40 to 50 in good health. Some clones in this sample may be carry-over from other donors' samples. This chain uses TRBV7-2 with TRBJ1-1; 8 nucleotides match TRBD1. CDR3 sequence (DNA): TGTGCCAGCAGTCCCGGACAGGGATTCGGCACTGAAGCTTTCTTT. This gives the protein CASSPGQGFGTEAFF.